A single sample gave rise to the 9 T cell receptor beta chains below, sequenced in a study of cytomegalovirus exposure and HLA in healthy donors. PCR was performed using 60 Vbeta and 13 Jbeta primers. Profiling relied on immunoSEQ multiplex PCR, and the TCRdb table lists in-frame clones only, not all of them. The sample has approximately 110,000 clones; roughly 82% are singletons. The sequenced sample was PBMCs. Receptors originate from a woman aged 40 to 49 in good health and CMV-seropositive.

This clone was picked up a small number of times. The chain carries TRBV7-2 and TRBJ2-1, with 7 bases aligning to TRBD1. Germline CDR1 SGHTA, CDR2 FQGNSA. This CDR3 region has 15 residues. V lost 5 bases to trimming and J lost 3 bases; unmatched junction nucleotides: 7. As DNA, the CDR3 is TGTGCCAGCAGCACAGGGGCTGTCCACTACAATGAGCAGTTCTTC. Protein sequence: CASSTGAVHYNEQFF.

The chain has TRBV7-2 and TRBJ2-7; 8 nucleotides align to TRBD2. Germline CDR1 SGHTA, CDR2 FQGNSA. Losses at the gene ends were 5 bases for V and 4 bases for J; bases not matched to a gene: 13. The CDR3 runs to 16 residues. CDR3 nucleotides: TGTGCCAGCAGCGCCGACGGTATTAGCGGGACTTACGAGCAGTACTTC. Encoded protein: CASSADGISGTYEQYF.

The chain links TRBV28 to TRBJ2-1; TRBD2 agrees at 7 bases. Germline trimming cut 6 bases from V and 8 bases from J; bases unmatched to any gene: 7. Germline assignment: CDR1 MDHEN and CDR2 SYDVKM. The CDR3 is 13 amino acids. CDR3 amino acids: CASRAGSFDEQFF. The CDR3 nucleotides read TGTGCCAGCAGAGCGGGAAGTTTCGATGAGCAGTTCTTC.

This clone was observed a few times. The gene calls are TRBV11-2 and TRBJ2-4; 12 bases are shared with TRBD2. Losses at the gene ends were 4 bases for V and 0 bases for J; bases not matched to a gene: 7. CDR1 and CDR2 (germline): SGHAT, FQNNGV. The CDR3 consists of 18 residues. This CDR3 is CASSSAPGLAGAKNIQYF. The CDR3 nucleotides read TGTGCCAGCAGCTCCGCTCCGGGACTAGCGGGAGCCAAAAACATTCAGTACTTC.

This clone was recorded only once. The V and J genes are TRBV10-1 and TRBJ2-1; 8 bases match TRBD2. The CDR3 covers 15 residues. With 2 bases clipped from V and 9 bases from J, the junction kept 9 bases outside the gene matches. Germline V gene sequence: CDR1 WNHNN, CDR2 SYGVQD (reference sequence). This CDR3 is CASSETGLELSEQFF. CDR3 nucleotides: TGCGCCAGCAGTGAGACGGGACTAGAGTTAAGTGAGCAGTTCTTC.

This clone has only one observation. V gene TRBV28 combines with J gene TRBJ2-1; 8 bases are shared with TRBD1. The CDR3 sequence is 15 residues long. The J segment lost 6 bases and the V segment lost 6 bases, leaving 10 bases of the junction unmatched. The V gene's germline CDR1 is MDHEN and CDR2 SYDVKM. The CDR3 DNA reads as TGTGCCAGCAGCCCTCCGGGCAGGGGGCCCAATGAGCAGTTCTTC. Amino acid sequence: CASSPPGRGPNEQFF.

This clone was recorded once. The V gene is TRBV5-6, the J gene TRBJ1-5; 7 bases map to TRBD1. Germline trimming cut 2 bases from V and 9 bases from J; bases unmatched to any gene: 14. The CDR3 is 16 residues long. The germline V gene has CDR1 SGHDT and CDR2 YYEEEE. The CDR3 DNA reads as TGTGCCAGCAGCTTTACCGGGACAGCCTACGGGGGGCCCCAGCATTTT. It specifies CASSFTGTAYGGPQHF.

This clone was seen a single time. V gene TRBV5-1 combines with J gene TRBJ2-2; TRBD2 might be the D (6 bases). Per germline, CDR1 SGHRS and CDR2 YFSETQ. With 8 bases removed from V and 6 bases from J, the gap between germline ends came to 14 bases. The CDR3 spans 13 residues. CDR3 loop: CASGRMGPGELFF. The DNA of the CDR3 is TGCGCCAGTGGGAGGATGGGCCCCGGGGAGCTGTTTTTT.

The chain carries TRBV7-8 and TRBJ2-1, with 11 bases identical to TRBD2. The germline V gene has CDR1 SGHVS and CDR2 FQNEAQ. The CDR3 is 19 amino acids. J gave up 1 base and V 5 bases, and 13 bases lay outside the gene matches. The CDR3 loop reads CASSPPLAGGFFSYNEQFF. CDR3 sequence (DNA): TGTGCCAGCAGCCCCCCCCTAGCGGGAGGATTTTTTTCCTACAATGAGCAGTTCTTC.